A single sample gave rise to the 28 T cell receptor beta chains below, sequenced in a study of blood T cell repertoires in COVID-19. Profiled with immunoSEQ multiplex PCR; TCRdb holds only in-frame clones, not every one. The table shows about 170,000 clones, with roughly 84% occurring only once. Sequenced material: peripheral blood. The receptors here all came from a human donor with acute or convalescent COVID-19. The donor label of this sample is uncertain.

This chain uses TRBV7-2 with TRBJ1-1, with 7 bases matching TRBD1. After removal of 6 bases from V and 4 bases from J, the junction contained 11 bases not matched to a gene. Germline CDR1 SGHTA, CDR2 FQGNSA. This CDR3 region has 15 residues. This CDR3 reads CASRSTGVIGTEAFF. The CDR3, as DNA: TGTGCCAGCAGATCTACAGGGGTAATAGGCACTGAAGCTTTCTTT.

The chain combines TRBV6-5 with TRBJ1-1; D is unresolved. Germline CDR1 MNHEY, CDR2 SVGAGI. With 4 bases removed from V and 6 bases from J, the gap between germline ends came to 12 bases. The CDR3 length is 13 residues. The chain's CDR3 is CASSSQIIPEAFF. The CDR3 DNA follows: TGTGCCAGCAGTTCCCAGATCATCCCTGAAGCTTTCTTT.

The chain's CDR3 is CASSPKVTGSNSPLHF. The DNA for the CDR3 is TGTGCCAGCAGCCCCAAGGTGACAGGGTCAAATTCACCCCTCCACTTT. The chain has TRBV3-1 (or the pseudogene TRBV3-2) and TRBJ1-6; 7 bases match TRBD1. The CDR3 is made up of 16 amino acids. Trimming removed 4 bases from V and 7 bases from J; junction bases left unmatched: 10. Germline CDR1 LGHDT, CDR2 YNNKEL (reference sequence).

The rearrangement uses TRBV7-2 and TRBJ2-1; 8 positions agree with TRBD1. Trimming cost V 5 bases and J 0 bases; bases outside gene matches: 3. This CDR3 is 15 amino acids long. The germline CDR1 and CDR2 sequences are SGHTA and FQGNSA. The CDR3: CASSIGQGSYNEQFF. CDR3 DNA: TGTGCCAGCAGCATCGGACAGGGCTCCTACAATGAGCAGTTCTTC. Complete variable domain (other parts from reference TRBV7-2 and TRBJ2-1): GAGVSQSPSNKVTEKGKDVELRCDPISGHTALYWYRQSLGQGLEFLIYFQGNSAPDKSGLPSDRFSAERTGGSVSTLTIQRTQQEDSAVYLCASSIGQGSYNEQFFGPGTRLTVL.

Note on this clone: The same CDR3 is also encoded by other DNA sequences in this sample. The chain recombines TRBV5-4 with TRBJ1-4; 9 bases are shared with TRBD1. With 0 bases clipped from V and 7 bases from J, the junction kept 1 base outside the gene matches. The CDR3 covers 14 residues. Germline V gene data show CDR1 as SGHNT and CDR2 as YYREEE (reference sequence). CDR3 region: CASSLGQGGEKLFF. CDR3 bases: TGTGCCAGCAGCTTGGGACAGGGGGGTGAAAAACTGTTTTTT. The full variable domain, in which reference TRBV5-4 and TRBJ1-4 provide the parts outside the CDR3, is ETGVTQSPTHLIKTRGQQVTLRCSSQSGHNTVSWYQQALGQGPQFIFQYYREEENGRGNFPPRFSGLQFPNYSSELNVNALELDDSALYLCASSLGQGGEKLFFGSGTQLSVL.

V gene TRBV5-1 combines with J gene TRBJ2-7; no reliable D call. The CDR3 runs to 11 residues. V shed 4 bases and J shed 2 bases, with 4 bases lying between them. Looked up from germline, CDR1 is SGHRS and CDR2 is YFSETQ. CDR3 protein: CASSAAYEQYF. Written as DNA, the CDR3 is TGCGCCAGCAGCGCAGCCTACGAGCAGTACTTC.

J is TRBJ1-5 and V is TRBV7-9, with TRBD1 matching over 10 bases. CDR3 length equals 15 residues. With 1 base clipped from V and 8 bases from J, the junction kept 5 bases outside the gene matches. Germline CDR1 and CDR2: SEHNR and FQNEAQ (reference sequence). The chain's CDR3 is CASSLGDRGKEPQHF. CDR3 in DNA: TGTGCCAGCAGCTTAGGGGACAGGGGTAAGGAGCCCCAGCATTTT.

This chain joins TRBV28 and TRBJ2-7, with 8 nucleotides matching TRBD1. The germline V gene has CDR1 MDHEN and CDR2 SYDVKM. There are 15 residues in the CDR3. The ends lost 6 bases at V and 4 bases at J; junction bases unmatched: 11. The CDR3: CASSPGGQGWYEQYF. CDR3 coding DNA: TGTGCCAGCAGCCCCGGTGGACAGGGCTGGTACGAGCAGTACTTC.

The CDR3 DNA follows: TGTGCCACCAGCAGAGACAGGCCCGAGGAGACCCAGTACTTC. This sequence encodes CATSRDRPEETQYF. This rearrangement joins TRBV15 to TRBJ2-5, with D uncertain. V was pared by 0 bases and J by 5 bases, with 10 bases between. CDR1 is LNHNV and CDR2 is YYDKDF in the germline V gene (reference sequence). The CDR3 has 14 residues.

The chain joins TRBV19 to TRBJ1-2, with 7 nucleotides matching TRBD1. Germline V gene data show CDR1 as LNHDA and CDR2 as SQIVND (reference sequence). J was trimmed by 7 bases and V by 5 bases; bases with no gene match: 13. This CDR3 spans 15 amino acids. The CDR3 DNA follows: TGTGCCAGTAGTGGAGGAACGACAGGGATGCTTGGCTACACCTTC. Amino acids: CASSGGTTGMLGYTF.

V is TRBV9 and J is TRBJ2-1, with D possibly being TRBD2 (5 bases). V was pared by 4 bases and J by 6 bases, with 20 bases between. Germline values: CDR1 SGDLS, CDR2 YYNGEE. CDR3 size: 16 residues. CDR3 bases: TGTGCCAGCAGCCGACTAACCGGGTCCGCCGGCAATGAGCAGTTCTTC. This encodes CASSRLTGSAGNEQFF. The complete variable domain, with remaining parts taken from reference TRBV9 and TRBJ2-1, reads DSGVTQTPKHLITATGQRVTLRCSPRSGDLSVYWYQQSLDQGLQFLIQYYNGEERAKGNILERFSAQQFPDLHSELNLSSLELGDSALYFCASSRLTGSAGNEQFFGPGTRLTVL.

The DNA of the CDR3 is TGTGCCAGTAGTACCGGACAGACGTCAATGGATACGCAGTATTTT. Its translation is CASSTGQTSMDTQYF. The gene calls are TRBV19 and TRBJ2-3; possibly TRBD1 for D (6 bases). V lost 4 bases, J lost 6 bases, and 17 bases lay in between. The CDR3 consists of 15 residues. Germline CDR1 LNHDA, CDR2 SQIVND (reference sequence).

The V gene is TRBV5-1, the J gene TRBJ1-2; D possibly corresponds to TRBD1 (5 bases). Germline V gene sequence: CDR1 SGHRS, CDR2 YFSETQ. The CDR3 runs to 14 residues. With 4 bases removed from V and 5 bases from J, the gap between germline ends came to 15 bases. CDR3 coding DNA: TGCGCCAGCAGCCCGGTCGGGGGAGAGTATGGCTACACCTTC. Its protein is CASSPVGGEYGYTF.

This rearrangement joins TRBV5-1 to TRBJ1-1, with no clear D. CDR3 length: 14 amino acids. The V gene lost 5 bases and the J gene lost 2 bases, with 13 bases spanning the gap. CDR1 and CDR2 (germline): SGHRS, YFSETQ. The CDR3 nucleotides are TGCGCCAGCAGGACACAAGTCTCAAACACTGAAGCTTTCTTT. Translating gives CASRTQVSNTEAFF.

The gene calls are TRBV7-2 and TRBJ1-3; D gene unclear. Trimming took off 1 base at V and 0 bases at J, with 7 bases between the two ends. This CDR3 is 15 amino acids long. Germline V gene lookup returns CDR1 SGHTA and CDR2 FQGNSA. CDR3 sequence: CASSLDSRSGNTIYF. CDR3 bases: TGTGCCAGCAGCTTAGACAGCCGCTCTGGAAACACCATATATTTT.

The V call is TRBV30, the J call TRBJ1-3, with D uncertain. The ends were cut back, 4 bases at V and 5 bases at J, with 9 bases in the middle. The germline CDR1 and CDR2 sequences are GTSNPN and SVGIG (reference sequence). The CDR3 runs 12 residues. CDR3 DNA sequence: TGTGCCTGGACGGTTTATAGAAACACCATATATTTT. As protein: CAWTVYRNTIYF.

This chain joins TRBV7-6 and TRBJ1-1, with a possible D match to TRBD1 (6 bases). CDR3 length equals 13 residues. Trimming pared 6 bases from V and 2 bases from J, leaving 10 bases between. In germline, CDR1 is SGHVS, CDR2 FNYEAQ. The CDR3 sequence: CASSTQGNTEAFF. CDR3 nucleotides: TGTGCCAGCAGTACACAGGGAAACACTGAAGCTTTCTTT.

The chain links TRBV5-1 to TRBJ2-7; 10 bases align to TRBD2. V was pared by 6 bases and J by 0 bases, with 9 bases of the junction left unmatched. The CDR3 sequence is 16 residues long. Germline V lookup: CDR1 SGHRS, CDR2 YFSETQ. As DNA, the CDR3 is TGCGCCAGCACCCTGGGGCTAGCGGGAGCCTCCTACGAGCAGTACTTC. Its translation: CASTLGLAGASYEQYF.

The chain recombines TRBV5-1 with TRBJ2-3; 9 nucleotides agree with TRBD2. The CDR3 covers 17 residues. The ends lost 4 bases at V and 6 bases at J; junction bases unmatched: 15. From germline, CDR1 is SGHRS and CDR2 YFSETQ. CDR3 DNA sequence: TGCGCCAGCAGCGAGCAGGGGAGCGGGGGGCTACCGGATACGCAGTATTTT. Its translation: CASSEQGSGGLPDTQYF.

The chain couples TRBV5-1 to TRBJ2-3, with 11 bases fitting TRBD2. V was pared by 3 bases and J by 1 base, with 7 bases of the junction left unmatched. Germline V gene sequence: CDR1 SGHRS, CDR2 YFSETQ. This CDR3 is 17 amino acids long. The CDR3: CASSSFKLAGGTDTQYF. DNA of the CDR3: TGCGCCAGCAGCTCGTTTAAACTAGCGGGGGGCACAGATACGCAGTATTTT.

V gene TRBV5-1 combines with J gene TRBJ2-7, with D maybe TRBD1 (6 bases). This CDR3 is 15 amino acids long. Germline CDR1 SGHRS, CDR2 YFSETQ. Deletions cut 3 bases from V and 6 bases from J, with 19 bases between. CDR3 bases: TGCGCCAGCAGCTCGCAACCGGGACACCTAGCCGAGCAGTACTTC. Protein: CASSSQPGHLAEQYF.

This chain links TRBV3-1 (or the pseudogene TRBV3-2) with TRBJ2-7; 7 positions match TRBD2. This CDR3 spans 14 amino acids. Germline V gives CDR1 LGHDT, CDR2 YNNKEL (reference sequence). The V and J ends lost 2 bases and 3 bases, in that order; junction bases with no gene match: 4. The CDR3 spells CASSQTGGGYEQYF. For the CDR3, the DNA is TGTGCCAGCAGCCAAACGGGAGGCGGCTACGAGCAGTACTTC.

The chain couples TRBV19 to TRBJ2-5; D is unresolved. V was cut by 5 bases and J by 4 bases, with 8 bases left in between. Germline-derived CDR1 and CDR2 are LNHDA and SQIVND (reference sequence). The CDR3 contains 12 residues. CDR3: CASSRVGETQYF. The CDR3 DNA reads TGTGCCAGTAGTCGGGTAGGAGAGACCCAGTACTTC.

The CDR3 DNA reads TGTGCCAGTAGTATAGGGGGACTGACGATCTCCAGGCGAGAGACCCAGTACTTC. This encodes CASSIGGLTISRRETQYF. This chain links TRBV19 with TRBJ2-5; D is perhaps TRBD2 (6 bases). V gave up 1 base and J gave up 4 bases, with 22 bases separating them. The CDR3 has 18 residues. CDR1 and CDR2 from the germline V gene are LNHDA and SQIVND (reference sequence).

This chain joins TRBV18 and TRBJ1-2; the match to TRBD1 covers 7 bases. This CDR3 spans 14 amino acids. The junction had 6 bases not matched to a gene; V was cut back by 6 bases and J by 2 bases. Germline lookup yields CDR1 KGHSH and CDR2 LQKENI. The CDR3 sequence is CASSSRTGNYGYTF. The CDR3, as DNA: TGTGCCAGCTCCTCCAGGACAGGAAACTATGGCTACACCTTC.

With respect to this clone: Other nucleotide sequences in the sample specify the same CDR3. The gene calls are TRBV5-5 and TRBJ1-3; no firm D call. The length of the CDR3 is 15 residues. V was pared by 0 bases and J by 0 bases, with 7 bases between. The germline V gene encodes CDR1 SGHKS and CDR2 YYEKEE (reference sequence). CDR3 in DNA: TGTGCCAGCAGCTTGGACAGTGGCTCTGGAAACACCATATATTTT. Its protein product is CASSLDSGSGNTIYF.

V is TRBV9 and J is TRBJ2-5, with a weak D call TRBD2 (6 bases). The CDR3 has 15 amino acids. CDR1 and CDR2 (germline): SGDLS, YYNGEE. Trimming removed 3 bases at V and 5 bases at J, with 17 bases between. The CDR3 loop reads CASSARLAGRETQYF. In DNA form, the CDR3 reads TGTGCCAGCAGCGCGCGACTGGCGGGACGGGAGACCCAGTACTTC.

This sequence joins TRBV7-9 and TRBJ1-2; D not certain. The CDR3 is 13 amino acids. Germline-derived CDR1 and CDR2 are SEHNR and FQNEAQ (reference sequence). V lost 4 bases and J lost 8, with 14 bases in between. The CDR3 DNA reads as TGTGCCAGCAGCTCCCGGAGGCCCTGGGGCTACACCTTC. The encoded protein is CASSSRRPWGYTF.